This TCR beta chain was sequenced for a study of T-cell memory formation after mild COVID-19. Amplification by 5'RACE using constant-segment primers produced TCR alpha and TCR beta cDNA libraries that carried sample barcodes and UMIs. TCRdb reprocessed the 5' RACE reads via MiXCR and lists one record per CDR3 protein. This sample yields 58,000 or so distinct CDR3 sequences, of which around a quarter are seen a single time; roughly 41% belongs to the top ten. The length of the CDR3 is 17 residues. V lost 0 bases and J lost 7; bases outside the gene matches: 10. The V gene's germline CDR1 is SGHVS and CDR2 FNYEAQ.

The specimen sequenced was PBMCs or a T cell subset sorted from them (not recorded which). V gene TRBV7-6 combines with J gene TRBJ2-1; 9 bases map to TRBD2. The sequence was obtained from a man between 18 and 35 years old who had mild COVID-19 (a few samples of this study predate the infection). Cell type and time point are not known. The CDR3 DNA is TGTGCCAGCAGCTTAGCGTTGCCTAGCGGGGTGCGAAATGAGCAGTTCTTC. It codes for CASSLALPSGVRNEQFF.